This is a list of T cell receptor beta chains from one sample in a study of graft-versus-host responses after intestinal transplantation. Libraries were prepared by immunoSEQ multiplex PCR; TCRdb keeps only in-frame clonotypes and omits some of them. The repertoire has roughly 90,000 clones, about nine tenths of them found once; the top ten carry approximately 0.28%. These receptors have no known antigen. Here the sequenced sample was unstimulated CD4+ T cells sorted from spleen or lymph node cells, taken before transplant. The source is a human donor who was the organ donor for an intestinal transplant. The CDR3 runs from the conserved cysteine through the conserved F or W. Fields, in order: J gene, clone size, V gene, D gene, CDR3 protein, CDR3 DNA. The D gene is left open where the match is weak. Clone size is shown for a subset of rows, as once, few, many or a class of expanded clone.

TRBJ2-7 | NA | TRBV5-1 | TRBD2 | CASRRLAGRNEQYF | TGCGCCAGCAGGAGACTAGCGGGGAGGAACGAGCAGTACTTC
TRBJ2-3 | NA | TRBV6-6 | NA | CASRSGGTSTDTQYF | TGTGCCAGCCGTTCCGGGGGAACCTCTACAGATACGCAGTATTTT
TRBJ2-2 | once | TRBV4-2 | TRBD2 | CASSQVSLLAGGQNTGELFF | TGTGCCAGCAGCCAAGTTAGTCTACTAGCGGGAGGTCAGAACACCGGGGAGCTGTTTTTT
TRBJ1-5 | NA | TRBV4-3 | NA | CASSQDSTGNQPQHF | TGCGCCAGCAGCCAAGATTCAACAGGTAATCAGCCCCAGCATTTT
TRBJ2-1 | NA | TRBV5-1 | TRBD2 | CASSPGTSGYNEQFF | TGCGCCAGCAGCCCCGGGACTAGCGGTTACAATGAGCAGTTCTTC
TRBJ1-1 | NA | TRBV11-3 | NA | CASSRARGSEEAFF | TGTGCCAGCAGCCGGGCACGGGGTTCTGAGGAAGCTTTCTTT
TRBJ1-1 | NA | TRBV7-3 | NA | CASSLSPWNTEAFF | TGTGCCAGCAGCTTAAGTCCCTGGAACACTGAAGCTTTCTTT
TRBJ1-2 | once | TRBV9 | NA | CASSVDTGLSTF | TGTGCCAGCAGCGTTGATACAGGGTTAAGCACCTTC
TRBJ2-5 | NA | TRBV28 | TRBD1 | CASSFTDRRQETQYF | TGTGCCAGCAGTTTCACGGACAGGAGACAAGAGACCCAGTACTTC
TRBJ2-7 | NA | TRBV11-2 | TRBD2 | CASSLRRGLAGPSYEQYF | TGTGCCAGCAGCTTACGCCGGGGACTAGCGGGACCTTCCTACGAGCAGTACTTC
TRBJ1-1 | NA | TRBV5-1 | NA | CASSFDGGNTEAFF | TGCGCCAGCAGCTTTGACGGCGGAAACACTGAAGCTTTCTTT
TRBJ2-1 | NA | TRBV19 | TRBD1 | CASSSLGTGRNEQFF | TGTGCCAGTAGTAGCTTAGGGACAGGGCGGAATGAGCAGTTCTTC
TRBJ2-3 | NA | TRBV11-2 | NA | CASSFRTEADTQYF | TGTGCCAGCAGCTTCCGGACGGAGGCAGATACGCAGTATTTT
TRBJ1-3 | NA | TRBV2 | TRBD1 | CASREETGGNTIYF | TGTGCCAGCAGAGAGGAGACAGGGGGGAACACCATATATTTT
TRBJ2-7 | NA | TRBV7-8 | NA | CASSKGDYYYYYEQYF | TGTGCCAGCAGCAAGGGGGACTACTACTACTACTACGAGCAGTACTTC
TRBJ2-3 | NA | TRBV19 | NA | CASSRGTSTDTQYF | TGTGCCAGTAGTAGGGGGACTAGCACAGATACGCAGTATTTT
TRBJ2-1 | few | TRBV11-2 | TRBD2 | CASSLSLTGGPNNEQFF | TGTGCCAGCAGCTTAAGCTTAACGGGAGGGCCCAACAATGAGCAGTTCTTC
TRBJ1-2 | NA | TRBV2 | NA | CASSEWGENYGYTF | TGTGCCAGCAGTGAGTGGGGGGAGAACTATGGCTACACCTTC
TRBJ2-2 | NA | TRBV19 | TRBD1 | CASRRDRNTGELFF | TGTGCCAGTAGACGGGACAGAAACACCGGGGAGCTGTTTTTT
TRBJ2-7 | NA | TRBV5-8 | TRBD2 | CASLTGVAGRPYEQYF | TGTGCCAGCCTGACCGGGGTAGCGGGTCGTCCCTACGAGCAGTACTTC
TRBJ2-7 | NA | TRBV11-2 | TRBD2 | CASSLGGRTSYEQYF | TGTGCCAGCAGCTTAGGCGGGAGGACTAGCTACGAGCAGTACTTC
TRBJ2-1 | NA | TRBV5-4 | TRBD2 | CASNPSGRWNEQFF | TGTGCCAGCAACCCTAGCGGGAGGTGGAATGAGCAGTTCTTC
TRBJ2-7 | NA | TRBV10-3 | TRBD2 | CAIEGLAGEQYF | TGTGCCATTGAGGGACTAGCAGGCGAGCAGTACTTC
TRBJ2-2 | NA | TRBV5-1 | NA | CASSLDGAANTGELFF | TGCGCCAGCAGCTTGGATGGAGCCGCGAACACCGGGGAGCTGTTTTTT
TRBJ1-5 | NA | TRBV18 | NA | CASSPGAANQPQHF | TGTGCCAGCTCACCAGGGGCAGCTAATCAGCCCCAGCATTTT
TRBJ1-1 | NA | TRBV6-5 | TRBD1 | CASRAPGGPLEAFF | TGTGCCAGCAGGGCCCCAGGGGGCCCCCTTGAAGCTTTCTTT
TRBJ2-6 | NA | TRBV25-1 | TRBD1 | CASGQTGASGANVLTF | TGTGCCAGCGGCCAGACAGGGGCTTCTGGGGCCAACGTCCTGACTTTC
TRBJ2-3 | NA | TRBV5-1 | NA | CASTPAGPISTDTQYF | TGCGCCAGCACCCCCGCGGGACCTATAAGCACAGATACGCAGTATTTT
TRBJ2-5 | NA | TRBV11-2 | TRBD2 | CASSPYTQGSGGIGTQYF | TGTGCCAGCAGCCCCTATACCCAAGGGAGCGGGGGGATTGGGACCCAGTACTTC
TRBJ2-4 | once | TRBV6-5 | TRBD2 | CASSYARTSGGALYF | TGTGCCAGCAGTTACGCCCGGACTAGCGGGGGGGCCTTGTACTTC
TRBJ1-2 | NA | TRBV5-1 | NA | CASSPTPSADYGYTF | TGCGCCAGCAGCCCAACACCCTCTGCTGACTATGGCTACACCTTC
TRBJ2-5 | NA | TRBV11-3 | TRBD2 | CASSRLAGVRETQYF | TGTGCCAGCAGCCGACTAGCGGGAGTCCGAGAGACCCAGTACTTC
TRBJ2-3 | NA | TRBV5-1 | TRBD1 | CASSLDRVNTQYF | TGCGCCAGCAGCCTAGACAGGGTAAATACGCAGTATTTT
TRBJ1-6 | NA | TRBV10-3 | NA | CAISSSTGNSPLHF | TGTGCCATCAGTTCCTCGACAGGCAATTCACCCCTCCACTTT
TRBJ2-7 | NA | TRBV7-8 | TRBD2 | CASSQTTGGESTYEQYF | TGTGCCAGCAGCCAAACAACTGGGGGGGAGTCAACCTACGAGCAGTACTTC
TRBJ2-3 | NA | TRBV6-5 | TRBD2 | CASSLRGEGTDTQYF | TGTGCCAGCAGTCTACGGGGGGAGGGCACAGATACGCAGTATTTT
TRBJ2-3 | NA | TRBV7-3 | NA | CASSLTKLSTDTQYF | TGTGCCAGCAGCTTAACGAAGCTCAGCACAGATACGCAGTATTTT
TRBJ1-3 | NA | TRBV5-1 | NA | CASSPPGRNTIYF | TGCGCCAGCAGCCCACCCGGGAGAAACACCATATATTTT
TRBJ1-1 | once | TRBV5-1 | NA | CASKQVNTEAFF | TGCGCCAGCAAACAAGTAAACACTGAAGCTTTCTTT
TRBJ1-1 | NA | TRBV7-9 | NA | CASSTAGGAFF | TGTGCCAGCAGCACGGCCGGAGGAGCTTTCTTT
TRBJ1-4 | NA | TRBV4-1 | NA | CASSQQQRGQINEKLFF | TGCGCCAGCAGCCAACAACAAAGAGGGCAGATTAATGAAAAACTGTTTTTT
TRBJ1-1 | NA | TRBV7-2 | NA | CASSLQGAGNTEAFF | TGTGCCAGCAGCTTACAAGGGGCCGGTAACACTGAAGCTTTCTTT
TRBJ2-7 | few | TRBV6-5 | NA | CASSYSQGRYEQYF | TGTGCCAGCAGTTACTCCCAGGGTCGATACGAGCAGTACTTC
TRBJ2-3 | NA | TRBV5-1 | TRBD1 | CASSVGTADTQYF | TGCGCCAGCAGCGTCGGGACAGCAGATACGCAGTATTTT
TRBJ1-4 | NA | TRBV11-2 | NA | CASSLVPATNEKLFF | TGTGCCAGCAGCTTAGTTCCGGCAACTAATGAAAAACTGTTTTTT
TRBJ2-7 | NA | TRBV7-2 | NA | CASSPRYGYEQYF | TGTGCCAGCAGCCCGCGTTACGGCTACGAGCAGTACTTC
TRBJ2-7 | NA | TRBV2 | NA | CAGEKSPYEQYF | TGTGCCGGAGAAAAAAGCCCCTACGAGCAGTACTTC
TRBJ1-1 | NA | TRBV20-1 | NA | CSARTRAMAFF | TGCAGTGCTAGAACGAGGGCTATGGCTTTCTTT
TRBJ2-3 | NA | TRBV19 | NA | CASSLRLGTDTQYF | TGTGCCAGTAGTCTGAGACTGGGCACAGATACGCAGTATTTT
TRBJ2-1 | NA | TRBV7-8 | TRBD1 | CASSSRDRGLYEQFF | TGTGCCAGCAGCTCCCGGGACAGGGGATTGTATGAGCAGTTCTTC
TRBJ2-7 | NA | TRBV28 | TRBD1 | CASSLYGTGGREQYF | TGTGCCAGCAGTTTATATGGGACAGGGGGCAGGGAGCAGTACTTC
TRBJ2-1 | NA | TRBV7-3 | TRBD2 | CASSLTLGAGGDEQFF | TGTGCCAGCAGCTTAACGTTAGGAGCGGGGGGAGATGAGCAGTTCTTC
TRBJ2-1 | NA | TRBV5-1 | TRBD2 | CASSWSSGGANEQFF | TGCGCCAGCAGTTGGTCTTCCGGGGGGGCCAATGAGCAGTTCTTC
TRBJ2-1 | once | TRBV7-8 | TRBD2 | CASSLAGLAGAGQFF | TGTGCCAGCAGCTTAGCGGGACTAGCGGGAGCGGGGCAGTTCTTC